The 13 T cell receptor beta chains below come from one sample, sequenced in a study of T cells in localized non-small cell lung cancer. Produced via immunoSEQ multiplex PCR; TCRdb's table is partial and in-frame only. The sample consists of some 50,000 clones, approximately 88% of them appearing once. Sequencing was performed on peripheral blood mononuclear cells, taken before any cancer treatment. All receptors derive from a man aged 35-69 years with stage III lung adenocarcinoma.

This clone was counted a single time. V is TRBV29-1 and J is TRBJ2-7, with 10 bases aligning to TRBD1. The V gene end was trimmed by 6 bases and the J gene end by 6 bases; junction bases not matched to a gene: 8. The CDR3 contains 13 residues. Germline V gives CDR1 SQVTM, CDR2 ANQGSEA. For the CDR3, the DNA is TGCAGCGTAGATCCGGGACAGGGGAGCGAGCAGTACTTC. Residues: CSVDPGQGSEQYF.

The CDR3 DNA is TGTGCCAGCAACGGGGACAATCAGCCCCAGCATTTT. It encodes CASNGDNQPQHF. The chain joins TRBV25-1 to TRBJ1-5, with D uncertain. This CDR3 comprises 12 residues. Germline CDR1 is MGHDK and CDR2 is SYGVNS. Trimming left V 7 bases short and J 3 bases short, with 7 bases between.

The gene calls are TRBV7-2 and TRBJ1-4; perhaps TRBD1 as D (6 bases). CDR3 length: 15 residues. V lost 5 bases, J lost 3 bases, and 13 bases lay in between. The germline V gene encodes CDR1 SGHTA and CDR2 FQGNSA. This chain's CDR3 is CASSLNRVANEKLFF. CDR3 sequence (DNA): TGTGCCAGCAGCCTCAACAGGGTCGCTAATGAAAAACTGTTTTTT.

This chain joins TRBV9 and TRBJ1-2; the D gene is possibly TRBD1 (6 bases). V lost 3 bases and J lost 8, with 11 bases in between. From germline, CDR1 is SGDLS and CDR2 YYNGEE. The CDR3 sequence is 12 residues long. In DNA form, the CDR3 reads TGTGCCAGCAGCGCTTCACAGGGAGGCTACACCTTC. This gives the protein CASSASQGGYTF.

This sequence joins TRBV18 and TRBJ2-1; 8 nucleotides agree with TRBD2. Germline assignment: CDR1 KGHSH and CDR2 LQKENI. V was clipped by 1 base and J by 7 bases; unmatched bases: 12. The CDR3 extends over 17 amino acids. DNA for the CDR3: TGTGCCAGCTCACCACGACGTGGCGGGACTAGGATTAATGAGCAGTTCTTC. Translating it yields CASSPRRGGTRINEQFF.

CDR3 bases: TGTGCCAGCAGCTTCAACAGGGAGGGCGAGCAGTACTTC. Its translation: CASSFNREGEQYF. The V gene is TRBV13, the J gene TRBJ2-7; a possible D gene is TRBD2 (7 bases). CDR3 length: 13 residues. The V end was cut by 3 bases, the J end by 6 bases, with 12 bases between. Germline V lookup: CDR1 PRHDT, CDR2 FYEKMQ (reference sequence).

The table lists this clone with a few counts. The CDR3, as DNA: TGCAGCGTTCGGGACACCGGCTATGGCTACACCTTC. Amino acid sequence: CSVRDTGYGYTF. The chain uses TRBV29-1 and TRBJ1-2, with a tentative D call TRBD1 (6 bases). Germline V gene sequence: CDR1 SQVTM, CDR2 ANQGSEA. The CDR3 totals 12 residues. Deletions cut 5 bases from V and 4 bases from J, with 11 bases between.

The rearrangement joins TRBV9 to TRBJ1-5; 7 bases map to TRBD1. CDR3 length: 14 residues. Trimming cost V 4 bases and J 5 bases; bases outside gene matches: 6. Germline V gives CDR1 SGDLS, CDR2 YYNGEE. CDR3 DNA: TGTGCCAGCAGCCTGGGACAGCAATATCAGCCCCAGCATTTT. Translated: CASSLGQQYQPQHF.

The chain has TRBV5-1 and TRBJ2-6; a possible D gene is TRBD2 (5 bases). Trimming left V 0 bases short and J 1 base short, with 14 bases between. CDR1 is SGHRS and CDR2 is YFSETQ in the germline V gene. The CDR3 length is 18 residues. The CDR3 protein is CASSLEMRAYSGANVLTF. In DNA, the CDR3 is TGCGCCAGCAGCTTGGAGATGAGGGCATATTCTGGGGCCAACGTCCTGACTTTC.

The chain couples TRBV7-9 to TRBJ1-1; 7 bases align to TRBD1. There are 11 residues in the CDR3. V gave up 5 bases and J gave up 12 bases; unmatched junction bases: 6. Germline CDR1 reads SEHNR; CDR2 reads FQNEAQ (reference sequence). CDR3 bases: TGTGCCAGCAGCGCTGGGACAGCGACTTTCTTT. This sequence encodes CASSAGTATFF.

The V call is TRBV5-1, the J call TRBJ1-1, with TRBD1 as a possible D gene (6 bases). The CDR3 loop spans 12 amino acids. Trimming took off 3 bases at V and 8 bases at J, with 11 bases between the two ends. The germline V gene has CDR1 SGHRS and CDR2 YFSETQ. This chain's CDR3 is CASSYQGLEAFF. The CDR3 coding sequence is TGCGCCAGCAGCTATCAGGGGCTGGAAGCTTTCTTT. The entire variable domain, with the rest obtained from reference TRBV5-1 and TRBJ1-1, is as follows: KAGVTQTPRYLIKTRGQQVTLSCSPISGHRSVSWYQQTPGQGLQFLFEYFSETQRNKGNFPGRFSGRQFSNSRSEMNVSTLELGDSALYLCASSYQGLEAFFGQGTRLTVV.

The chain combines TRBV19 with TRBJ2-3; D ambiguous. Trimming removed 3 bases from V and 4 bases from J, with 11 bases in between. This CDR3 region has 14 residues. In germline, CDR1 is LNHDA, CDR2 SQIVND (reference sequence). The CDR3 DNA reads as TGTGCCAGTAGTATCAGAACTGGACCAGATACGCAGTATTTT. Residues: CASSIRTGPDTQYF.

The rearrangement uses TRBV11-3 and TRBJ2-7, with unresolved D. V shed 3 bases and J shed 0 bases, with 12 bases lying between them. CDR3 size: 15 residues. From germline, CDR1 is SGHNT and CDR2 YENEEA. CDR3 amino acids: CASSLGRISSYEQYF. As DNA, the CDR3 is TGTGCCAGCAGCTTGGGCAGGATCAGCTCCTACGAGCAGTACTTC.